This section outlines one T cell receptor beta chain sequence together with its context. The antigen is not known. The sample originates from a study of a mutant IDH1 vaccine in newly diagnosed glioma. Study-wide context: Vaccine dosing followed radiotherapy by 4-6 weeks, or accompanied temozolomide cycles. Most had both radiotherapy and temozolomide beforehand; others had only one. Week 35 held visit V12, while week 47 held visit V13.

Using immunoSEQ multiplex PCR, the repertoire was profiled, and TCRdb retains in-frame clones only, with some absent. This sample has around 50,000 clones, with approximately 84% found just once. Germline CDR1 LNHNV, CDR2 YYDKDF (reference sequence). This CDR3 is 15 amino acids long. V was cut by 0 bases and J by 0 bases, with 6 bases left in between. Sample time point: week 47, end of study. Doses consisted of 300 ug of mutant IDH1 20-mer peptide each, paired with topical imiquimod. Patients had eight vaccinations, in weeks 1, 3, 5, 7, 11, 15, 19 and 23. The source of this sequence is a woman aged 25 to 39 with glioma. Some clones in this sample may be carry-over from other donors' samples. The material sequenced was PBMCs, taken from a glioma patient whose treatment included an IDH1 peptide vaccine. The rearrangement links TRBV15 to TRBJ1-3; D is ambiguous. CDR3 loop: CATSRDRASGNTIYF. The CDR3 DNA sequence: TGTGCCACCAGCAGAGATCGGGCCTCTGGAAACACCATATATTTT.